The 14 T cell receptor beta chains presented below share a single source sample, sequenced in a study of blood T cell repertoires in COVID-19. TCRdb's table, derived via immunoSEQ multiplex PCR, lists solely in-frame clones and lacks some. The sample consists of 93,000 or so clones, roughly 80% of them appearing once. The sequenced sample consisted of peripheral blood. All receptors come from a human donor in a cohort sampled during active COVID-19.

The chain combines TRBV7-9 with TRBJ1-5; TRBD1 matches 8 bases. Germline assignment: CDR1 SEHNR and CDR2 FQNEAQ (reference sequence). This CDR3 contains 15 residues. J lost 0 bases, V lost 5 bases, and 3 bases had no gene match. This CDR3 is CASSLQGDSNQPQHF. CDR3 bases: TGTGCCAGCAGCCTACAGGGGGATAGCAATCAGCCCCAGCATTTT.

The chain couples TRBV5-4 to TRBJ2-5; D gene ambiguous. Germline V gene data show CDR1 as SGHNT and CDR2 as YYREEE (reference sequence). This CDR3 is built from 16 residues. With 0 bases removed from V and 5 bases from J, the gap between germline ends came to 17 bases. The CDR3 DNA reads TGTGCCAGCAGCTTGGGTCAACACACAGCTTCGGAGACCCAGTACTTC. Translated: CASSLGQHTASETQYF.

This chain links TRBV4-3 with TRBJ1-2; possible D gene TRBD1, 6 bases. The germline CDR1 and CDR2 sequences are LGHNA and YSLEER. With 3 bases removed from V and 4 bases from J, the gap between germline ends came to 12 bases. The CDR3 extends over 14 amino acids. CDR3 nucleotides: TGCGCCAGCAGCCATTGGCCAGGGGCCTATGGCTACACCTTC. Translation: CASSHWPGAYGYTF.

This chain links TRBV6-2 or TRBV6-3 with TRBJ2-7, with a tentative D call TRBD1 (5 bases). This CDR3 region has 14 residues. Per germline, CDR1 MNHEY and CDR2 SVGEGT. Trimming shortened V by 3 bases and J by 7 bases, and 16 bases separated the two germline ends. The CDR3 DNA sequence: TGTGCCAGCAGTTATGGGGCAGCGTTACGGGAGCAGTACTTC. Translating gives CASSYGAALREQYF.

CDR3 protein: CASSPLGFRTEAFF. The CDR3 nucleotides are TGTGCCAGCAGCCCCTTGGGCTTCCGGACTGAAGCTTTCTTT. The chain combines TRBV7-2 with TRBJ1-1; the D is unclear. This CDR3 region has 14 residues. Germline V lookup: CDR1 SGHTA, CDR2 FQGNSA. V lost 5 bases and J 5 bases, leaving 15 bases between the germline ends.

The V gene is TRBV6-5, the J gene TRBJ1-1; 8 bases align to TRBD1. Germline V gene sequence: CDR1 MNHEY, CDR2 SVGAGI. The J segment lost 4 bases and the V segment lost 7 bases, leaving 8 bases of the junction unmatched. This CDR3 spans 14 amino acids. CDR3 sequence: CASKTGEEGTEAFF. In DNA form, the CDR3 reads TGTGCCAGCAAGACAGGGGAAGAGGGCACTGAAGCTTTCTTT.

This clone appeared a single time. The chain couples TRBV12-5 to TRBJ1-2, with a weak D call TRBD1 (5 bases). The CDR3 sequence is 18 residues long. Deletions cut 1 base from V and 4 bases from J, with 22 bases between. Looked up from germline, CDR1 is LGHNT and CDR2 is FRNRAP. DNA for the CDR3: TGTGCTAGTGGTTTGGCCCTCTTCGGACAACCCCAATCCTATGGCTACACCTTC. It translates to CASGLALFGQPQSYGYTF.

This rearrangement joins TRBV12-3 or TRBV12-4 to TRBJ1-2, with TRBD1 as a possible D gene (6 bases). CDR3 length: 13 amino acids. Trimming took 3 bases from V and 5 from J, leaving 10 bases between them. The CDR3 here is CASSLGGHYGYTF. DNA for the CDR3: TGTGCCAGCAGTTTGGGGGGGCATTATGGCTACACCTTC.

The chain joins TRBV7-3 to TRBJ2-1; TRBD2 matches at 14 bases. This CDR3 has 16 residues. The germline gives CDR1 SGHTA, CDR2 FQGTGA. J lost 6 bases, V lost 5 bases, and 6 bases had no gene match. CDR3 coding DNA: TGTGCCAGCAGCCTCCGACTAGCGGGAGGGGCCAATGAGCAGTTCTTC. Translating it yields CASSLRLAGGANEQFF.

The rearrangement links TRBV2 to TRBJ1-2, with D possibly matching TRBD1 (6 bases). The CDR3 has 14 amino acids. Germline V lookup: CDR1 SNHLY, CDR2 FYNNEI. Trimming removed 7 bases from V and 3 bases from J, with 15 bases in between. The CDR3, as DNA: TGTGCCAGCAATAAGGACAGCACGGACTATGGCTACACCTTC. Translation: CASNKDSTDYGYTF.

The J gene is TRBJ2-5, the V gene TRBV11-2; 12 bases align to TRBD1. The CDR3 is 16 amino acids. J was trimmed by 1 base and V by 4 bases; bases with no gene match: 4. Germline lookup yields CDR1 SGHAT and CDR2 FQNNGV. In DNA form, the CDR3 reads TGTGCCAGCAGCTGGGGGACAGGGGGCCCCCAAGAGACCCAGTACTTC. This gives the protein CASSWGTGGPQETQYF.

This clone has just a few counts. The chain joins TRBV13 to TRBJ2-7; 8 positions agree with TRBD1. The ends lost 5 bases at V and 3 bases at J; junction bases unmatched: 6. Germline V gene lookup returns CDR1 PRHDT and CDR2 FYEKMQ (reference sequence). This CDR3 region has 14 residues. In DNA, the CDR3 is TGTGCCAGCAGCGCTCGGACAGGGCGCTACGAGCAGTACTTC. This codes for CASSARTGRYEQYF.

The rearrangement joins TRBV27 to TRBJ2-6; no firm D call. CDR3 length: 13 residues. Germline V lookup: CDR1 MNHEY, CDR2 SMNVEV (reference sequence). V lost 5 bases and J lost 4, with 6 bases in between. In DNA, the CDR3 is TGTGCCAGCAGTCCCGCGGGGGCCAACGTCCTGACTTTC. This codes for CASSPAGANVLTF.

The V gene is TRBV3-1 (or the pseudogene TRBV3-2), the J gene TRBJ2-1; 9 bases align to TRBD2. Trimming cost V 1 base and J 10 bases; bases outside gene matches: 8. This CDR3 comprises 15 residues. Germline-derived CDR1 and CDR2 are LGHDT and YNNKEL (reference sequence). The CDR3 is CASSQGIGGGEEQFF. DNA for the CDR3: TGTGCCAGCAGCCAAGGTATAGGCGGGGGGGAAGAGCAGTTCTTC.